This T cell receptor (beta chain) was captured in a study of blood T cell repertoires in COVID-19. Study-level background: Acute and convalescent COVID-19 samples came from the United States, Italy and Spain.

The germline V gene has CDR1 KGHDR and CDR2 SFDVKD. The CDR3 runs 15 residues. Trimming removed 2 bases at V and 5 bases at J, with 14 bases between. Repertoires were generated with immunoSEQ multiplex PCR, while TCRdb's copy carries only in-frame clones and drops some. The repertoire includes approximately 240,000 clones, approximately 80% of them detected once, and approximately 1.3% sits in the top ten. The rearrangement links TRBV24-1 to TRBJ2-5; D gene ambiguous. The clonotype was recovered from a woman aged 35 to 49 with acute COVID-19. The material sequenced was PBMCs or T cells enriched from blood (not recorded which). The CDR3 nucleotides are TGTGCCACCAGTGATTCCCGATCCCCCGGGGAGACCCAGTACTTC. Its protein is CATSDSRSPGETQYF.